This T cell receptor (beta chain) was identified in a study of prognosis after radiotherapy for stage I lung cancer. Overall study: Radiotherapy: SBRT, 3 to 5 fractions, biologically effective dose at least 100 Gy. No patient had concurrent therapy with stereotactic body radiotherapy.

Points from the study as a whole: Patients without metastases reportedly showed TRBV and TRBJ gene usage unlike that of patients with metastases. Patients developing distant metastases showed lower Shannon entropy after stereotactic body radiation therapy.

From genomic DNA, TCR beta CDR3 was amplified by two-round multiplex PCR. Used in first-round PCR were primers specific to each TRBV and TRBJ gene. TCRdb re-analysed the multiplex PCR reads in MiXCR, keeping a single row per CDR3 protein. This table has around 13,000 distinct CDR3 sequences, 40% to 55% appearing once. Trimming left V 5 bases short and J 5 bases short, with 12 bases between. CDR1 MNHNS and CDR2 SASEGT come from the germline V gene. This CDR3 region has 13 residues. This clonotype appeared a few times. Its antigen is not identified. This clone may be a read error of a much larger clone one base away.

The sequence derives from a donor at least 50 years old with non-small cell lung cancer. This sample comprised PBMCs, obtained before or after stereotactic body radiation therapy (not recorded which). The gene calls are TRBV6-1 and TRBJ1-2, with TRBD1 as a possible D gene (5 bases). The CDR3 spells CASSLTEIYGYTF. The CDR3 nucleotides are TGTGCCAGCAGTCTGACAGAGATTTATGGCTACACCTTC.